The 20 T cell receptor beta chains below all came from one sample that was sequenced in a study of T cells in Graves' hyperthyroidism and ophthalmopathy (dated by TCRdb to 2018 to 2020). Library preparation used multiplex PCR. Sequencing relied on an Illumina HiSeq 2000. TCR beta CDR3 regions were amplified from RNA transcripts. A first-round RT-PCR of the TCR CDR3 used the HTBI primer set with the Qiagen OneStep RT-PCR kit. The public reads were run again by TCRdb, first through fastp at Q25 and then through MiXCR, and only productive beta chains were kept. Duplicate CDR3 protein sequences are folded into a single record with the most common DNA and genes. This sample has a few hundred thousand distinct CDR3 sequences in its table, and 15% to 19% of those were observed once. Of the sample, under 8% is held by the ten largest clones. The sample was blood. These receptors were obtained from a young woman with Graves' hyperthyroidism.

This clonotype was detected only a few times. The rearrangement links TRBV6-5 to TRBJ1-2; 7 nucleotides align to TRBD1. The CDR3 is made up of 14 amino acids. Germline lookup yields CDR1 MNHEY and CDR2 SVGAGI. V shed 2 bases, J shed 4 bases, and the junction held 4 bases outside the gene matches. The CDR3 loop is CASSYRDRTYGYTF. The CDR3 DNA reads TGTGCCAGCAGTTACCGGGACAGAACCTATGGCTACACCTTC.

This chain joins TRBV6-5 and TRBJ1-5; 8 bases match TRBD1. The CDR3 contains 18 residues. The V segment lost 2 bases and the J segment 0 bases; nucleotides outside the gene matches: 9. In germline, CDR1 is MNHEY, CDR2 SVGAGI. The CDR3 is CASSYRQGAKYSNQPQHF. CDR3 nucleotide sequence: TGTGCCAGCAGTTACAGGCAGGGGGCGAAGTATAGCAATCAGCCCCAGCATTTT.

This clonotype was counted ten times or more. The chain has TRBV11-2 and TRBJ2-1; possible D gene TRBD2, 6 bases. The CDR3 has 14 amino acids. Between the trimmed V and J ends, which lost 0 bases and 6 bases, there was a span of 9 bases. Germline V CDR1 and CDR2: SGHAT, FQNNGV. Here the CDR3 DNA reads TGTGCCAGCAGCTTAGATCGCGGGGTCAATGAGCAGTTCTTC. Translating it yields CASSLDRGVNEQFF.

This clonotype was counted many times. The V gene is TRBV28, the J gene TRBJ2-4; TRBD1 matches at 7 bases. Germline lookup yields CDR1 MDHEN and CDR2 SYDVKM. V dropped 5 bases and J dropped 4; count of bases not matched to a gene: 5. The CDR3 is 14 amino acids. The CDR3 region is CASSEDRVKNIQYF. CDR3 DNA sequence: TGTGCCAGCAGTGAAGACAGGGTGAAAAACATTCAGTACTTC.

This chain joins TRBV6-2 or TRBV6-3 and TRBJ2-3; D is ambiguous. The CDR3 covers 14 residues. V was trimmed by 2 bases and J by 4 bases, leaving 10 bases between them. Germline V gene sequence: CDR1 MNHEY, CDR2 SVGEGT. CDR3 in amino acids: CASSYQSPPDTQYF. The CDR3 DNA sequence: TGTGCCAGCAGTTACCAGAGTCCTCCAGATACGCAGTATTTT.

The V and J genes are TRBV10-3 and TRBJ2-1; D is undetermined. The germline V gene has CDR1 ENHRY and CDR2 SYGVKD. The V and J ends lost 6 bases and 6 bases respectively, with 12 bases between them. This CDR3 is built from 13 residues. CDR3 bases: TGTGCCATCAGCCCGGGCCCCTTCAATGAGCAGTTCTTC. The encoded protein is CAISPGPFNEQFF.

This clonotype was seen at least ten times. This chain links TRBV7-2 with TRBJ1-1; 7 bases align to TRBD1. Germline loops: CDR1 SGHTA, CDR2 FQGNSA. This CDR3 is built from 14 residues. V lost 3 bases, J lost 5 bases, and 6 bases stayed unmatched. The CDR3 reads CASSFSTGRTEAFF. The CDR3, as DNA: TGTGCCAGCAGCTTTTCGACAGGGCGGACTGAAGCTTTCTTT.

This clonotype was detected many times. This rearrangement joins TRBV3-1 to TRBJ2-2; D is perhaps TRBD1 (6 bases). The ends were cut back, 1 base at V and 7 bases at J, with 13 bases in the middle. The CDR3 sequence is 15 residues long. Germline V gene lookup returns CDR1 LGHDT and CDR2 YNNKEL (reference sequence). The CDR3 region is CASSQVGQFIGELFF. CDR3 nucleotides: TGTGCCAGCAGCCAAGTCGGACAGTTCATCGGGGAGCTGTTTTTT.

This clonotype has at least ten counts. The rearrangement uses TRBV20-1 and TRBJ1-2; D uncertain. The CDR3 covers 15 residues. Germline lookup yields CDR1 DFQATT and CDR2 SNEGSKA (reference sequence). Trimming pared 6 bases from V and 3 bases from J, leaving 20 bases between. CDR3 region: CSAQPGGRADYGYTF. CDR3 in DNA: TGCAGTGCCCAACCTGGAGGCCGGGCGGACTATGGCTACACCTTC.

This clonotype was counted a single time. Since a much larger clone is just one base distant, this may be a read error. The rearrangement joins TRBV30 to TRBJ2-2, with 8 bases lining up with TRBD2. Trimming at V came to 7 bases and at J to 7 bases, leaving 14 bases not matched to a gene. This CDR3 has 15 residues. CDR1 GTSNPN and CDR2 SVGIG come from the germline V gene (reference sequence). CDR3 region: CAFGLSGGPGGELFF. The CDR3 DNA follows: TGTGCCTTCGGACTATCGGGAGGGCCAGGCGGGGAGCTGTTTTTT. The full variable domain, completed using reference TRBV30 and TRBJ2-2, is SQTIHQWPATLVQPVGSPLSLECTVEGTSNPNLYWYRQAAGRGLQLLFYSVGIGQISSEVPQNLSASRPQDRQFILSSKKLLLSDSGFYLCAFGLSGGPGGELFFGEGSRLTVL.

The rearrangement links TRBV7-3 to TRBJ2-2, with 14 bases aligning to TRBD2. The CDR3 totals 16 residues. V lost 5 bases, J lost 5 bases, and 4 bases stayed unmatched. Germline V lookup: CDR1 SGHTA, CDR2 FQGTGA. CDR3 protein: CASSPRTSGRTGELFF. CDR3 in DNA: TGTGCCAGCAGCCCTCGGACTAGCGGGAGGACCGGGGAGCTGTTTTTT.

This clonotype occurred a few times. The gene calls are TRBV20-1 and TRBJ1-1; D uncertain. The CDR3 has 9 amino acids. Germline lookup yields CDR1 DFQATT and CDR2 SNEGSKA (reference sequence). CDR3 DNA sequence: TGCAGGGGATCAGGCGGGCCTTTCTTT. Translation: CRGSGGPFF.

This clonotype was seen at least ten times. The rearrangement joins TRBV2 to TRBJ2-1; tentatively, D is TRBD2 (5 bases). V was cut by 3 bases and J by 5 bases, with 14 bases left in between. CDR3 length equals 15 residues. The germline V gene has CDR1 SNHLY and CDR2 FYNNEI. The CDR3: CASSEDRGYDNEQFF. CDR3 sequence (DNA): TGTGCCAGCAGTGAGGACCGGGGATATGACAATGAGCAGTTCTTC.

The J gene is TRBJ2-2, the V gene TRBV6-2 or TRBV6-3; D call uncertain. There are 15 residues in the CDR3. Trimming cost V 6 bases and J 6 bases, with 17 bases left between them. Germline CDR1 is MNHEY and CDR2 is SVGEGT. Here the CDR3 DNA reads TGTGCCAGCAGCCTCCAGGACCGAATTTCCGGGGAGCTGTTTTTT. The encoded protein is CASSLQDRISGELFF.

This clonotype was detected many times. CDR3 region: CASSPRTGPTDTQYF. The CDR3 DNA sequence: TGTGCCAGCTCACCCAGGACAGGACCCACAGATACGCAGTATTTT. The V call is TRBV18, the J call TRBJ2-3; the match to TRBD1 covers 7 bases. This CDR3 comprises 15 residues. The trim removed 3 bases at V and 2 bases at J, leaving 5 bases unmatched. Germline V gene sequence: CDR1 KGHSH, CDR2 LQKENI. Drawing the rest from reference TRBV18 and TRBJ2-3, the complete variable domain is NAGVMQNPRHLVRRRGQEARLRCSPMKGHSHVYWYRQLPEEGLKFMVYLQKENIIDESGMPKERFSAEFPKEGPSILRIQQVVRGDSAAYFCASSPRTGPTDTQYFGPGTRLTVL.

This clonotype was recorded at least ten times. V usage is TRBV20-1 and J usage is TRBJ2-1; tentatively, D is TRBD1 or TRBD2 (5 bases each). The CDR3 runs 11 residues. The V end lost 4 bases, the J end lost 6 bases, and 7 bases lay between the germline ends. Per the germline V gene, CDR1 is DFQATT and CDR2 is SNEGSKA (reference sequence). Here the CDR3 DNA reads TGCAGTGCTATCGGGGCCAATGAGCAGTTCTTC. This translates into CSAIGANEQFF.

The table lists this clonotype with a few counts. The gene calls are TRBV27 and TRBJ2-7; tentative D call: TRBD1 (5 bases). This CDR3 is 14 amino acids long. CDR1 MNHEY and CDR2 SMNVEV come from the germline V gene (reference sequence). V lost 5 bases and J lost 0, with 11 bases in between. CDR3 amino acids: CASSHRQSSYEQYF. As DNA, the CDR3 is TGTGCCAGCAGTCACCGACAGAGCTCCTACGAGCAGTACTTC.

The CDR3 loop is CASSRTSGRIYNEQFF. CDR3 coding DNA: TGTGCCAGCAGTAGGACTAGCGGGAGGATATACAATGAGCAGTTCTTC. V usage is TRBV6-1 and J usage is TRBJ2-1, with 14 bases fitting TRBD2. The germline CDR1 and CDR2 sequences are MNHNS and SASEGT. The length of the CDR3 is 16 residues. V was pared by 5 bases and J by 4 bases, with 4 bases of the junction left unmatched.

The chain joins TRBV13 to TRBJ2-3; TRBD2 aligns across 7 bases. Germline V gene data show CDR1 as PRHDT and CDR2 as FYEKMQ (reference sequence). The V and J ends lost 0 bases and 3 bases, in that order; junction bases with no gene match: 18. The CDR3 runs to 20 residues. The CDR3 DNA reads TGTGCCAGCAGCTTAGGCCTGTTTGGCGGGAGTTGGGGTGGAACAGATACGCAGTATTTT. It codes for CASSLGLFGGSWGGTDTQYF.

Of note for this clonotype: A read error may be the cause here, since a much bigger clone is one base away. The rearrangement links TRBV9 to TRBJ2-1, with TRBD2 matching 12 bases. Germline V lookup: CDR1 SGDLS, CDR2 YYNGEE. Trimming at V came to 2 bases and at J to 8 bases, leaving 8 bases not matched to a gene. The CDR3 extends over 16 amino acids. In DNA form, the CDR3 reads TGTGCCAGCAGCGTTTCGACTAGCGGGAGTCGGGATGAGCAGTTCTTC. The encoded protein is CASSVSTSGSRDEQFF. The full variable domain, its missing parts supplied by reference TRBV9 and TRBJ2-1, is DSGVTQTPKHLITATGQRVTLRCSPRSGDLSVYWYQQSLDQGLQFLIQYYNGEERAKGNILERFSAQQFPDLHSELNLSSLELGDSALYFCASSVSTSGSRDEQFFGPGTRLTVL.